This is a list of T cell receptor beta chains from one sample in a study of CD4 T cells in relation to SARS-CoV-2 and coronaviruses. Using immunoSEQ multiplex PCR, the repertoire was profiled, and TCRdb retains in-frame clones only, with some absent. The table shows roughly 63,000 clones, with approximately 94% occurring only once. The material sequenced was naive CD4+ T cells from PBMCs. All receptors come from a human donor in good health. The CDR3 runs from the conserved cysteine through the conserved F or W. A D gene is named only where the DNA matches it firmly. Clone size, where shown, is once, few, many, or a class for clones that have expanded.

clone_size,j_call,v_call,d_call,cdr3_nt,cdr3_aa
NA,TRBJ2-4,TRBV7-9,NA,TGTGCCAGCAGCCTGGAGGGGGGAAACATTCAGTACTTC,CASSLEGGNIQYF
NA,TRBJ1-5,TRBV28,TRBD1,TGTGCCAGCAGTTTACGACAGGGTAATCAGCCCCAGCATTTT,CASSLRQGNQPQHF
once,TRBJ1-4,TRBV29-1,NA,TGCAGCGTTGCAGGGCTGGGGCGGATCGATGAAAAACTGTTTTTT,CSVAGLGRIDEKLFF
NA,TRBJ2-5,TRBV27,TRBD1,TGTGCCAGCAGTCCCCAGGGGACAGGATCGAAGACCCAGTACTTC,CASSPQGTGSKTQYF
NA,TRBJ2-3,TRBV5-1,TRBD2,TGCGCCAGCAGTCAAAGCGGGAGGGGGTCAGATACGCAGTATTTT,CASSQSGRGSDTQYF
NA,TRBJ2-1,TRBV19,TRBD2,TGTGCCAGTAGAAATCTAGCGGGGGCCTACAATGAGCAGTTCTTC,CASRNLAGAYNEQFF
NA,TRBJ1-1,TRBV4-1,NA,TGCGCCAGCAGCCAACAGATTATGAACACTGAAGCTTTCTTT,CASSQQIMNTEAFF
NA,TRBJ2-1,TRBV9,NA,TGTGCCAGCAGCGTAGAGCGGAGCTCCTACAATGAGCAGTTCTTC,CASSVERSSYNEQFF
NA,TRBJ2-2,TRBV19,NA,TGTGCCAGTAGTCCTTCCAGGGTCGGGGAGCTGTTTTTT,CASSPSRVGELFF
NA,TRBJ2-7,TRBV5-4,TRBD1,TGTGCCAGCAGCATCGACAGGGCAAGGCTGTACTTC,CASSIDRARLYF
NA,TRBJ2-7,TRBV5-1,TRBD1,TGCGCCAGCAGCCAAGCCGGGACAGGGGTCAACGAGCAGTACTTC,CASSQAGTGVNEQYF
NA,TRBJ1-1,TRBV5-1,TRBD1,TGCGCCAGCAACACAGGGGGCGCCCGGGCCACTGAAGCTTTCTTT,CASNTGGARATEAFF
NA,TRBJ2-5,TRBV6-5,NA,TGTGCCAGCACCGGGGCGACTACTGTTGAGACCCAGTACTTC,CASTGATTVETQYF
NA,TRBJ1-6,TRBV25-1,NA,TGTGCCAGCAGTGACCTAGGCGGGTACTCACCCCTCCACTTT,CASSDLGGYSPLHF
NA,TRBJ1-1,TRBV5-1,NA,TGCGCCAGCAGCACCGGGCACACTGAAGCTTTCTTT,CASSTGHTEAFF
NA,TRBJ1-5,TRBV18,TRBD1,TGTGCCAGCTCGCCAGACAGGGGGCAACAGCCCCAGCATTTT,CASSPDRGQQPQHF
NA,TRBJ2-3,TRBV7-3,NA,TGTGCCAGCAGCTCATCGGGCCTGCAGGTTTTT,CASSSSGLQVF
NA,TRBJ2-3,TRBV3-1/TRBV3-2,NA,TGTGCCAGCAGTCCGGGGACAGATACGCAGTATTTT,CASSPGTDTQYF
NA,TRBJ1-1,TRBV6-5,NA,TGTGCCAGCAGTTACTCGGGGGGGAACACTGAAGCTTTCTTT,CASSYSGGNTEAFF
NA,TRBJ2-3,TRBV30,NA,TGTGCCGGGGGGTGGGGGCCGCCGGGCACAGATACGCAGTATTTT,CAGGWGPPGTDTQYF
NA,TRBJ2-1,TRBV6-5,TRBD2,TGTGCCAGCAGGAGGACTAGCGGGAGCTCGGGTGAGCAGTTCTTC,CASRRTSGSSGEQFF
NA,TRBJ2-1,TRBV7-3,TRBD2,TGTGCCAGCAGCTGGGGGACTAGCGGTTCCGAGCAGTTCTTC,CASSWGTSGSEQFF
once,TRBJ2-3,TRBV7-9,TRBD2,TGTGCCAGCAGCTCTCTAGCGGGAATAGGCGATACGCAGTATTTT,CASSSLAGIGDTQYF
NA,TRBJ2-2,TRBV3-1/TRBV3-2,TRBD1,TGTGCCAGCAGCCCCAGGGGGTACACCGGGGAGCTGTTTTTT,CASSPRGYTGELFF
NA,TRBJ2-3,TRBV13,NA,TGTGCCAGCAGCTTAGTGGCGGGACCTGATACGCAGTATTTT,CASSLVAGPDTQYF
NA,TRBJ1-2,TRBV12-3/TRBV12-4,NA,TGTGCCAGCAGTGAGGGCGGCTATGGCTACACCTTC,CASSEGGYGYTF
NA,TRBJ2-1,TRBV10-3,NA,TGTGCCATCAGTGAGGGCGGCTCCTACAATGAGCAGTTCTTC,CAISEGGSYNEQFF
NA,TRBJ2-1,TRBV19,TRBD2,TGTGCCAGTAGTATAGATAGTGTTTGGGGACGGGAACTAGCGGGGGAGTACAATGAGCAGTTCTTC,CASSIDSVWGRELAGEYNEQFF
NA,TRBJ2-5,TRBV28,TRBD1,TGTGCCAGCAGTATACCGGGACAGGGGAAGAAAGAGACCCAGTACTTC,CASSIPGQGKKETQYF
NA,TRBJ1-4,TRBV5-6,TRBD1,TGTGCCAGCAGCAATCGATTCCACAGGGGTGGGGAAAAACTGTTTTTT,CASSNRFHRGGEKLFF
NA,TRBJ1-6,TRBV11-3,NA,TGTGCCAGCAGCTTAAACCCGTATTCACCCCTCCACTTT,CASSLNPYSPLHF
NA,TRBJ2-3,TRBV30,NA,TGTGCCTCCCAGTCGGGGACAATCCCACAGTATTTT,CASQSGTIPQYF
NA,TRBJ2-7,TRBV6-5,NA,TGTGCCACCGGGGTGGGTCCAGGGGGAGGATACGAGCAGTACTTC,CATGVGPGGGYEQYF
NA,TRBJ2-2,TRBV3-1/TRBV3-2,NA,TGTGCCAGCAGCCCAACGACAGCGAACACCGGGGAGCTGTTTTTT,CASSPTTANTGELFF
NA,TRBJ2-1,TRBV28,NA,TGTGCCAGTAGAGGAGGGGGCTCCTACAATGAGCAGTTCTTC,CASRGGGSYNEQFF
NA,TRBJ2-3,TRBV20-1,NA,TGCAGTGCTAGTGGTCGTGTCGGTAGTACGCAGTATTTT,CSASGRVGSTQYF
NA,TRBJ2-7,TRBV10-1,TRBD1,TGCGCCATCCCGGGGGGACAGGGTCTCTACGAGCAGTACTTC,CAIPGGQGLYEQYF
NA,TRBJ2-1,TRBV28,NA,TGTGCCAGCAGTTTAAGGGGGTACTACGGGGGAGAATCGAATGAGCAGTTCTTC,CASSLRGYYGGESNEQFF
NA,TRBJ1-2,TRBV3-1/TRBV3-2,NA,TGTGCCAGCAGCCAAGCTGGGAATTATGGCTACACCTTC,CASSQAGNYGYTF
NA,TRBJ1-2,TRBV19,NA,TGTGCCAGTAGTATCGGTGGGACCAACTATGGCTACACCTTC,CASSIGGTNYGYTF
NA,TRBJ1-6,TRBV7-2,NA,TGTGCCAGCAGCCAGTCGGGAGGACAGTCCCTCCACTTT,CASSQSGGQSLHF
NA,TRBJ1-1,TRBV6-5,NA,TGTGCCAGCAGGCTCAGAGGTGGGGCCACTGAAGCTTTCTTT,CASRLRGGATEAFF
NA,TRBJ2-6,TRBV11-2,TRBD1,TGTGCCAGCAGCTTAAGGACAGGGACTGGGGCCAACGTCCTGACTTTC,CASSLRTGTGANVLTF
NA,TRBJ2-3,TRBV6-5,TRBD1,TGTGCCAGCAAGGGGACAGGGAAGATTGCAGATACGCAGTATTTT,CASKGTGKIADTQYF
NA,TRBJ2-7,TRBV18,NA,TGTGCCAGCTCACCCTCCCAGGGAGTCCCCTACGAGCAGTACTTC,CASSPSQGVPYEQYF